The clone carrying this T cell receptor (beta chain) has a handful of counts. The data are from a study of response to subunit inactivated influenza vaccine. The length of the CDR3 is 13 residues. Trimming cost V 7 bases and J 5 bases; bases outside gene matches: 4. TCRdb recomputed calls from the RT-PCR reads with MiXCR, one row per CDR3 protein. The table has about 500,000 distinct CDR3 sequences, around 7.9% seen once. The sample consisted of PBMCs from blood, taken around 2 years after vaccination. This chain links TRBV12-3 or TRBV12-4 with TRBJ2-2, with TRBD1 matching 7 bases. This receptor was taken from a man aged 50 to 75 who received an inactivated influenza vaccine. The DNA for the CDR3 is TGTGCCAGCATCTCACAGGGGACCGGGGAGCTGTTTTTT. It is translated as CASISQGTGELFF.